A selection of T cell receptor beta chains follows, all from one sample in a study of cytomegalovirus exposure and HLA in healthy donors. Profiling relied on immunoSEQ multiplex PCR, and the TCRdb table lists in-frame clones only, not all of them. There are some 110,000 clones in the sample, with approximately 0.99% held by the top ten. Sequencing was performed on PBMCs. These receptors originate from a young man in good health and CMV-seronegative. CDR3s include the opening cysteine and the closing phenylalanine or tryptophan. Each record gives: CDR3 DNA, CDR3 protein, D gene, J gene, V gene. A D gene is named only where the DNA matches it firmly.

TGTGCCGCGGACAGGGCAGCAGATACGCAGTATTTT,CAADRAADTQYF,TRBD1,TRBJ2-3,TRBV30
TGTGCCAGCAGCCCTGAGGGCGATCACTACAATGAGCAGTTCTTC,CASSPEGDHYNEQFF,-,TRBJ2-1,TRBV7-2
TGTGCCAGCACCCCAGGGCGGATCACTGAAGCTTTCTTT,CASTPGRITEAFF,-,TRBJ1-1,TRBV11-2
TGTGCCAGCAGCTCCTCCGGGACTAGCTCCTACGAGCAGTACTTC,CASSSSGTSSYEQYF,TRBD2,TRBJ2-7,TRBV7-2
TGTGCCAGCCTCATGGGGGGCAATGAGCAGTTCTTC,CASLMGGNEQFF,-,TRBJ2-1,TRBV18
TGTGCCAGCAGCCTAGACTTCAATCAGCCCCAGCATTTT,CASSLDFNQPQHF,-,TRBJ1-5,TRBV5-5
TGCGCCAGCAGCTTGGATAGTGGGAGCACTGAAGCTTTCTTT,CASSLDSGSTEAFF,-,TRBJ1-1,TRBV5-1
TGCGCCAGCAGCTTGGTTGGGACAGGGGTCAATGGCTACACCTTC,CASSLVGTGVNGYTF,TRBD1,TRBJ1-2,TRBV5-1
TGTGCCAGCAGAGCGACAGGGAGCTACGAGCAGTACTTC,CASRATGSYEQYF,TRBD1,TRBJ2-7,TRBV2
TGTGCCAGCAGCGATACAGGGATCTATGGCTACACCTTC,CASSDTGIYGYTF,-,TRBJ1-2,TRBV28
TGCGCCAGCAGCTTCTACGGGGATAGCACAGATACGCAGTATTTT,CASSFYGDSTDTQYF,-,TRBJ2-3,TRBV5-1
TGCGCCAGCAGCTTTAGGGGGGGGAGAAATGAGCAGTTCTTC,CASSFRGGRNEQFF,-,TRBJ2-1,TRBV5-1
TGTGCCAGCAGTTTGACAGGGGCCCCCGCTTTT,CASSLTGAPAF,TRBD1,TRBJ1-1,TRBV5-6
TGTGCCAGTAGTATAGGGGTAGCGGGAGCCTACGAGCAGTACTTC,CASSIGVAGAYEQYF,TRBD2,TRBJ2-7,TRBV19
TGTGCCAGCAGCCGGGGACAAACCCGGGCGGAACTGTTTTTT,CASSRGQTRAELFF,-,TRBJ1-4,TRBV7-9
TGCGCCAGCAGCCCAGGCACGACAGTCAACTATGGCTACACCTTC,CASSPGTTVNYGYTF,-,TRBJ1-2,TRBV4-1
TGTGCCAGCAGCTTGGGACTAAGAGCCTCCTACGAGCAGTACTTC,CASSLGLRASYEQYF,-,TRBJ2-7,TRBV5-6
TGTGCCAGCAGTGCCAGGGGAATTGGTGAAAAACTGTTTTTT,CASSARGIGEKLFF,-,TRBJ1-4,TRBV6-1
TGTGCCAGCAGCCCACGTTCAAGCGGTGGCTACACCTTC,CASSPRSSGGYTF,-,TRBJ1-2,TRBV7-9
TGTGCCTGGAGTGCCCGGACAGGAACAGACAATGGCTACACCTTC,CAWSARTGTDNGYTF,TRBD1,TRBJ1-2,TRBV30
TGTGCCATCAGTCTCATCACCGGGACAAGATACAATGAGCAGTTCTTC,CAISLITGTRYNEQFF,-,TRBJ2-1,TRBV10-3